This record concerns one T cell receptor (beta chain) sequence. The TCR beta cDNA came from 5'RACE template switching with UMIs. TCRdb re-called the 5' RACE reads and shows each CDR3 protein once, DNA omitted. This sample contains 300,000 to 450,000 distinct CDR3 sequences. The source of the sample is a study of T cells expressing NK-cell markers. The CDR3 loop spans 16 amino acids. CDR1 and CDR2 (germline): SGHAT, FQNNGV. The chain joins TRBV11-2 to TRBJ2-5; TCRdb outputs TRBD2, but without DNA this stays unchecked. This receptor was taken from a man aged 18 to 70 in good health. The specimen sequenced was blood T cells: a sorted CD56 or NKG2C T cell subset, CD4+ or CD8+ T cells, or bulk PBMC T cells (not recorded which). The CDR3 spells CASSLGGSGSQETQYF.